Listed below are T cell receptor beta chains from one sample, sequenced in a study of kidney transplant recipient with SARS-CoV-2 infection. TCRdb recomputed calls from the reads with MiXCR, one row per CDR3 protein. The table records 200,000 to 300,000 distinct CDR3 sequences, around 28% of them present only once. The source material was a blood sample, sampled at baseline and between days 110 and 120 from a kidney transplant recipient. These receptors were obtained from a male patient aged 25-45 years who had COVID-19 and was a kidney transplant recipient. The graft donor may be the source of some T cells. Both conserved end residues are trimmed from each CDR3.

cdr3_length,j_call,v_call,cdr3_aa
14,TRBJ2-5,TRBV11-1,ASSLALRAAEETQY
15,TRBJ2-2,TRBV6-2/TRBV6-3,ASSYSRAGVNTGELF
13,TRBJ2-7,TRBV20-1,SATHGGRSSYEQY
13,TRBJ2-1,TRBV28,ASNILLAEPNEQF
14,TRBJ1-2,TRBV5-8,ASTRFHPRKTYGYT
14,TRBJ1-2,TRBV5-8,ASSADHPRKTYGYT
11,TRBJ2-3,TRBV20-1,SARDLVTDTQY
12,TRBJ2-1,TRBV9,ASTRGSGAYEQF
14,TRBJ2-3,TRBV27,ASSPDRGARPDTQY
13,TRBJ2-1,TRBV7-2,ASSLFLAGGREQF
12,TRBJ2-2,TRBV7-3,ASSFGTRTGEPF
11,TRBJ2-1,TRBV15,ATSKTRFSEQF
11,TRBJ2-3,TRBV7-9,GSSDPRADTQY
15,TRBJ1-2,TRBV7-2,ASSYGYRDGKTYGYT
16,TRBJ2-1,TRBV9,ASSPRDRGSLDYNEQF
11,TRBJ1-1,TRBV30,AWTRGVNTEAF
15,TRBJ2-3,TRBV14,ANSLERWGASTDTQY
15,TRBJ2-3,TRBV3-1,ASSQDYETGITDTQY
16,TRBJ2-1,TRBV18,ASSPLGQGQLLRNEQF
15,TRBJ1-2,TRBV6-5,ASSYSETQTQSYGYT
11,TRBJ2-2,TRBV6-5,ASSYSTPGELF
12,TRBJ2-7,TRBV19,ASSTWTSPYEQY
12,TRBJ2-5,TRBV7-6,ASSQTGGQETQY
10,TRBJ2-2,TRBV11-3,ASSLYSGELF
11,TRBJ2-5,TRBV29-1,SVDSQWEETQY
9,TRBJ2-7,TRBV20-1,GGGGYGEQY
10,TRBJ2-2,TRBV19,ASSMGVGELF
15,TRBJ2-7,TRBV27,ASSSNPTSGGTYEQY
12,TRBJ1-1,TRBV9,ASSVTEISTEAF
12,TRBJ2-1,TRBV28,ASSLGGTYNEQF
11,TRBJ2-7,TRBV10-3,AIRQAGGYEQY
11,TRBJ2-7,TRBV18,ASSPDSSYEQY
13,TRBJ2-1,TRBV6-6,ASLRRTSGRNEQF
13,TRBJ2-1,TRBV19,ASSFRDRDLNEQF
12,TRBJ1-2,TRBV18,ASSPRDRWDGYT
14,TRBJ1-2,TRBV9,ASWKGYSRKTYGYT
12,TRBJ1-1,TRBV7-2,ASSLTQLNTEAF
12,TRBJ2-2,TRBV19,ASSMGTNTGELF
15,TRBJ1-2,TRBV24-1,ATSLRYSTRKTYGYT
14,TRBJ1-3,TRBV3-1,ASSLGTGPAGNTIY
10,TRBJ2-7,TRBV20-1,SAREAGAEQY
15,TRBJ1-2,TRBV11-3,ASSSWLDLGKTYGYT
12,TRBJ1-6,TRBV6-5,ASSYSAKNSPLH
12,TRBJ2-7,TRBV20-1,SALGQEGAYEQY
15,TRBJ1-2,TRBV3-1,ASSRCVTLRKTYGYT
13,TRBJ2-3,TRBV6-6,ASTKTGATQITQY
10,TRBJ2-5,TRBV19,ASSGMRETQY
10,TRBJ2-7,TRBV20-1,SASEGGIISN
13,TRBJ2-4,TRBV30,AWSPRGLAKNIQY
11,TRBJ2-3,TRBV18,ASSPGNTDTQY
13,TRBJ2-7,TRBV15,ATSREGTGVYEQY
14,TRBJ1-2,TRBV9,ASRTSYSRKAYGYT